The rows below give T cell receptor beta chains drawn from one sample of a study of cytomegalovirus exposure and HLA in healthy donors. TCRdb keeps only in-frame clones here, not all; method: immunoSEQ multiplex PCR. The table includes about 150,000 clones, about 64% detected once. The sample taken for sequencing was PBMCs. These receptors came from a woman aged 60-75 years in good health and CMV-seropositive. Each CDR3 is given with its conserved first and last residue. The D gene is left open where the match is weak. Expanded clones are given a class, and other clones once, few, many or no size at all.

>TRBJ1-3|TRBV5-1|-|-
TGCGCCAGCAGCTTGCGTATCGGCGGAGCCGACTCTGGAAACACCATATATTTT
CASSLRIGGADSGNTIYF
>TRBJ2-2|TRBV6-6|TRBD1|-
TGTGCCAGCAGAAACGCTGACAGGGGAGCCGGGGAGCTGTTTTTT
CASRNADRGAGELFF
>TRBJ2-7|TRBV12-5|TRBD2|-
TGTGCTAGTGGTCTAAAAGCGGGAGGGTTGGGGGAGCAGTACTTC
CASGLKAGGLGEQYF
>TRBJ2-7|TRBV14|-|-
TGTGCCAGCAGCCCACGGATTCGAGGGGAGCAGTACTTC
CASSPRIRGEQYF
>TRBJ2-7|TRBV2|TRBD2|-
TGTGCCAGCCGGCTAGCGGGGTCCTACGAGCAGTACTTC
CASRLAGSYEQYF
>TRBJ1-2|TRBV6-1|TRBD1|-
TGTGCCAGCAAGGGGGACAGAGTTAACTATGGCTACACCTTC
CASKGDRVNYGYTF
>TRBJ2-7|TRBV7-7|-|-
TGTGCCAGCAGCTTAGGCAGGGGCTACGAGCAGTACTTC
CASSLGRGYEQYF
>TRBJ1-2|TRBV28|-|-
TGTGCCAGCAGTTCGGAGCGGGGGTCGATGAACTATGGCTACACCTTC
CASSSERGSMNYGYTF
>TRBJ1-2|TRBV5-6|-|-
TGTGCCAGCAGACCAACAGGATCCTATGGCTACACCTTC
CASRPTGSYGYTF
>TRBJ2-1|TRBV5-1|-|few
TGCGCCAGCAGCCTCTCCCCGATTTCGCTAATCGGGAATGAGCAGTTCTTC
CASSLSPISLIGNEQFF
>TRBJ1-2|TRBV4-3|-|-
TGCGCCAGCAGCCAAGCTAGCGCAGCTAACTATGGCTACACCTTC
CASSQASAANYGYTF
>TRBJ2-3|TRBV7-9|TRBD1|many
TGTGCCAGCAGCCTCGTGGGACAGGGCACAGATACGCAGTATTTT
CASSLVGQGTDTQYF
>TRBJ2-7|TRBV19|-|-
TGTGCCAGTAGTCCCGGGAGTTACGAGCAGTACTTC
CASSPGSYEQYF
>TRBJ2-4|TRBV6-5|TRBD2|-
TGTGCCAGCAGAGGCGGGAGGTTCACCAAAAACATTCAGTACTTC
CASRGGRFTKNIQYF
>TRBJ2-5|TRBV28|-|-
TGTGCCAGCAGTTTAGCGACCTCGGGTTACCAAGAGACCCAGTACTTC
CASSLATSGYQETQYF
>TRBJ2-1|TRBV5-1|TRBD2|few
TGCGCCAGCACGTCTGGTACTAGCGGGTACAATGAGCAGTTCTTC
CASTSGTSGYNEQFF